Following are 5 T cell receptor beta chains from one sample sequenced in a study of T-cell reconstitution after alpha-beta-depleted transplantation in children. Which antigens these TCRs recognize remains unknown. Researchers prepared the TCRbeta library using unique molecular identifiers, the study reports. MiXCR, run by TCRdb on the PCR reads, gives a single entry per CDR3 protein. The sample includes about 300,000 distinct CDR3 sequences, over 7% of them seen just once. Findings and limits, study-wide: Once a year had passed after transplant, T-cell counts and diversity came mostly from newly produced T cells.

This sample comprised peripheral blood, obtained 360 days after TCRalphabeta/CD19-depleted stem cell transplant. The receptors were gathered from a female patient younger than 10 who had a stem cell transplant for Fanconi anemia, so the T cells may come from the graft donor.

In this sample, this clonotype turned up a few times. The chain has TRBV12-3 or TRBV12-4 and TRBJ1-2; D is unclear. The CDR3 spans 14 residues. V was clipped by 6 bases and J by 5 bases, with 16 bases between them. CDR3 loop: CASSPRETVYGYTF. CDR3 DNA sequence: TGTGCCAGCAGCCCCCGGGAGACCGTTTATGGCTACACCTTC.

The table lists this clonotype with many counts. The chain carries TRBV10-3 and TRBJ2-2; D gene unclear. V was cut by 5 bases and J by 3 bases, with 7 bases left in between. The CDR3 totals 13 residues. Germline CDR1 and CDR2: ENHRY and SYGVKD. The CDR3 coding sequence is TGTGCCATCAGTCCCCGGGACACCGGGGAGCTGTTTTTT. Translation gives CAISPRDTGELFF.

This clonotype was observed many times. The CDR3 nucleotides read TGTGCCAGCAGTTACCGCCCGCCCTCGACTAGCGGCCTCACGGATACGCAGTATTTT. This sequence encodes CASSYRPPSTSGLTDTQYF. The chain employs TRBV6-5 and TRBJ2-3; 9 bases map to TRBD2. Trimming removed 2 bases from V and 6 bases from J; junction bases left unmatched: 18. Germline-derived CDR1 and CDR2 are MNHEY and SVGAGI. The CDR3 sequence is 19 residues long.

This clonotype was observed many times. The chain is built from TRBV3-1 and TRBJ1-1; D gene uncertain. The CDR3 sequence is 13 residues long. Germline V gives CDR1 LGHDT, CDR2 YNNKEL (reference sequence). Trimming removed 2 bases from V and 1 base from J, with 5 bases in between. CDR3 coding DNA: TGTGCCAGCAGCCAAAAGGGGAACACTGAAGCTTTCTTT. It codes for CASSQKGNTEAFF.

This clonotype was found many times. The CDR3 coding sequence is TGCAGTGCTAGACCCTCCGGGGGGCAGAATCAGCCCCAGCATTTT. Protein: CSARPSGGQNQPQHF. V gene TRBV20-1 combines with J gene TRBJ1-5, with a possible D match to TRBD1 (6 bases). Trimming took 2 bases from V and 4 from J, leaving 15 bases between them. Looked up from germline, CDR1 is DFQATT and CDR2 is SNEGSKA (reference sequence). This CDR3 region has 15 residues.